The 24 T cell receptor beta chains below come from one sample, sequenced in a study of technical replicates of blood from a few donors. TCRdb's table, derived via immunoSEQ multiplex PCR, lists solely in-frame clones and lacks some. The table lists roughly 80,000 clones, around 96% of them singletons, with 0.37% in the top ten. The sample comprised T cells isolated from PBMCs. These receptors were obtained from a human donor in good health.

The V gene is TRBV29-1, the J gene TRBJ2-1; TRBD1 aligns across 7 bases. V was pared by 6 bases and J by 0 bases, with 5 bases of the junction left unmatched. The CDR3 runs 14 residues. Germline assignment: CDR1 SQVTM and CDR2 ANQGSEA. The CDR3 nucleotides read TGCAGCGTCACAGGGGTAAGCTCCTACAATGAGCAGTTCTTC. Encoded protein: CSVTGVSSYNEQFF.

In the case of this clone: Its ends do not fully match the called genes, so a read error is possible. The chain uses TRBV27 and TRBJ2-7; a possible D gene is TRBD1 (5 bases). The CDR3 extends over 16 amino acids. CDR1 MNHEY and CDR2 SMNVEV come from the germline V gene (reference sequence). The CDR3 region is CATSALVWGSSYEQYF. Here the CDR3 DNA reads TGTGCCACCAGTGCTCTTGTTTGGGGCTCCTCCTACGAGCAGTACTTC.

CDR3: CASSQSLSPGSGNTIYF. Here the CDR3 DNA reads TGTGCCAGCAGCCAAAGTCTTAGCCCGGGCTCTGGAAACACCATATATTTT. The chain joins TRBV14 to TRBJ1-3; D is unresolved. The V end lost 2 bases, the J end lost 0 bases, and 14 bases lay between the germline ends. This CDR3 region has 17 residues. In germline, CDR1 is SGHDN, CDR2 FVKESK.

The rearrangement uses TRBV18 and TRBJ1-1; 8 positions match TRBD1. CDR1 and CDR2 from the germline V gene are KGHSH and LQKENI. The junction had 4 bases not matched to a gene; V was cut back by 4 bases and J by 6 bases. This CDR3 has 13 residues. CDR3 amino acids: CASSQGQGSEAFF. The CDR3 DNA reads as TGTGCCAGCTCACAAGGACAGGGCTCTGAAGCTTTCTTT.

The chain employs TRBV2 and TRBJ2-7; TRBD2 aligns across 12 bases. CDR3 size: 14 residues. The J segment lost 2 bases and the V segment lost 10 bases, leaving 6 bases of the junction unmatched. CDR1 is SNHLY and CDR2 is FYNNEI in the germline V gene. Here the CDR3 reads CAIPTSGSPYEQYF. The CDR3 bases are TGTGCCATCCCGACTAGCGGGAGCCCCTACGAGCAGTACTTC.

The chain uses TRBV7-2 and TRBJ2-4; D remains ambiguous. Germline CDR1 SGHTA, CDR2 FQGNSA. The CDR3 runs 14 residues. Trimming removed 2 bases at V and 0 bases at J, with 5 bases between. The CDR3 sequence: CASSLQLAKNIQYF. As DNA, the CDR3 is TGTGCCAGCAGCTTACAACTAGCCAAAAACATTCAGTACTTC. The entire variable domain, with the rest obtained from reference TRBV7-2 and TRBJ2-4, is as follows: GAGVSQSPSNKVTEKGKDVELRCDPISGHTALYWYRQSLGQGLEFLIYFQGNSAPDKSGLPSDRFSAERTGGSVSTLTIQRTQQEDSAVYLCASSLQLAKNIQYFGAGTRLSVL.

CDR3 region: CASSDWTSSEQYF. The CDR3 DNA is TGTGCCAGCAGTGACTGGACTAGCTCCGAGCAGTACTTC. The chain recombines TRBV6-1 with TRBJ2-7, with 8 bases fitting TRBD2. V shed 3 bases and J 6 bases; nucleotides not matched to a gene: 4. This CDR3 region has 13 residues. CDR1 and CDR2 (germline): MNHNS, SASEGT.

The rearrangement links TRBV30 to TRBJ2-1; a possible D gene is TRBD2 (5 bases). CDR1 GTSNPN and CDR2 SVGIG come from the germline V gene (reference sequence). CDR3 size: 11 residues. With 5 bases removed from V and 9 bases from J, the gap between germline ends came to 11 bases. The CDR3 protein is CAWSSRGEQFF. The CDR3 coding sequence is TGTGCCTGGTCCAGCCGGGGTGAGCAGTTCTTC.

The chain links TRBV9 to TRBJ2-1; maybe TRBD1 (5 bases). The V gene lost 3 bases and the J gene lost 7 bases, with 5 bases spanning the gap. Per germline, CDR1 SGDLS and CDR2 YYNGEE. The CDR3 totals 11 residues. The CDR3, as DNA: TGTGCCAGCAGCGCAGGGAATGAGCAGTTCTTC. It yields the protein CASSAGNEQFF.

The chain has TRBV4-1 and TRBJ2-7, with TRBD2 matching 15 bases. Germline V gene lookup returns CDR1 MGHRA and CDR2 YSYEKL. Trimming cost V 5 bases and J 4 bases; bases outside gene matches: 3. The CDR3 length is 15 residues. CDR3 sequence reads: CASSSGTSGRYEQYF. In DNA, the CDR3 is TGCGCCAGCAGCTCCGGGACTAGCGGGAGGTACGAGCAGTACTTC.

The chain joins TRBV7-2 to TRBJ1-1; a weak D match, TRBD1 (5 bases). Germline V CDR1 and CDR2: SGHTA, FQGNSA. The CDR3 covers 13 residues. Deletions cut 7 bases from V and 1 base from J, with 10 bases between. This chain's CDR3 is CASNPGGNTEAFF. The CDR3 DNA reads TGTGCCAGCAACCCCGGGGGGAACACTGAAGCTTTCTTT.

The chain recombines TRBV11-2 with TRBJ2-1; possibly TRBD1 for D (5 bases). In germline, CDR1 is SGHAT, CDR2 FQNNGV. This CDR3 is 13 amino acids long. Trimming removed 5 bases from V and 4 bases from J, with 9 bases in between. The CDR3 coding sequence is TGTGCCAGCAGCACGGACAAATACAATGAGCAGTTCTTC. Amino acid sequence: CASSTDKYNEQFF.

The rearrangement uses TRBV11-2 and TRBJ2-1; D is uncertain. Germline V gene lookup returns CDR1 SGHAT and CDR2 FQNNGV. The CDR3 is 12 residues long. Trimming removed 5 bases at V and 8 bases at J, with 10 bases between. CDR3 amino acids: CASSPLRDEQFF. The CDR3 nucleotides read TGTGCCAGCAGCCCGCTAAGAGATGAGCAGTTCTTC.

The rearrangement links TRBV19 to TRBJ1-2; no definite D call. Per germline, CDR1 LNHDA and CDR2 SQIVND (reference sequence). This CDR3 is built from 11 residues. Deletions cut 9 bases from V and 5 bases from J, with 10 bases between. CDR3 nucleotide sequence: TGTGCCAGAATTCTCAGTTATGGCTACACCTTC. Translated, it gives CARILSYGYTF.

This chain links TRBV7-9 with TRBJ2-2; 8 nucleotides agree with TRBD2. The CDR3 length is 15 residues. CDR1 SEHNR and CDR2 FQNEAQ come from the germline V gene (reference sequence). V gave up 5 bases and J gave up 7 bases; unmatched junction bases: 9. CDR3 protein: CASSAPGLVIGELFF. Here the CDR3 DNA reads TGTGCCAGCAGCGCACCGGGACTAGTTATCGGGGAGCTGTTTTTT.

This chain links TRBV28 with TRBJ1-2, with a weak D call TRBD1 (6 bases). The CDR3 loop spans 17 amino acids. CDR1 is MDHEN and CDR2 is SYDVKM in the germline V gene. Trimming took 7 bases from V and 5 from J, leaving 26 bases between them. The CDR3 DNA reads TGTGCCAGCACCCCCCTAAACAGGGCTCTACTGGATTATGGCTACACCTTC. Protein sequence: CASTPLNRALLDYGYTF.

V and J are TRBV7-6 and TRBJ2-3; D gene unclear. V shed 4 bases and J shed 6 bases, with 5 bases lying between them. Per the germline V gene, CDR1 is SGHVS and CDR2 is FNYEAQ. The CDR3 runs to 11 residues. DNA for the CDR3: TGTGCCAGCAGCTCTAGGGATACGCAGTATTTT. Protein sequence: CASSSRDTQYF.

The chain employs TRBV6-5 and TRBJ1-5; no definite D call. The CDR3 totals 15 residues. Deletions cut 6 bases from V and 11 bases from J, with 23 bases between. Germline V gene sequence: CDR1 MNHEY, CDR2 SVGAGI. CDR3: CASSEATTRIETQHF. CDR3 nucleotides: TGTGCCAGCAGCGAGGCAACTACCCGAATCGAGACCCAGCATTTT.

The chain's CDR3 is CASSFPTPDKQETQYF. CDR3 bases: TGCGCCAGCAGCTTCCCGACTCCGGACAAACAAGAGACCCAGTACTTC. The V and J genes are TRBV5-1 and TRBJ2-5; TRBD1 is a possible D gene (5 bases). V was pared by 2 bases and J by 2 bases, with 16 bases between. CDR3 length: 16 amino acids. Germline-derived CDR1 and CDR2 are SGHRS and YFSETQ.

The chain uses TRBV28 and TRBJ2-3; 14 bases are a match to TRBD2. This CDR3 is 19 amino acids long. The germline V gene encodes CDR1 MDHEN and CDR2 SYDVKM. Trimming cost V 3 bases and J 2 bases; bases outside gene matches: 10. Here the CDR3 reads CASSLVAGTSGSPTDTQYF. The CDR3 bases are TGTGCCAGCAGTTTGGTAGCCGGGACTAGCGGGAGTCCCACAGATACGCAGTATTTT.

The chain couples TRBV6-5 to TRBJ1-3, with D possibly matching TRBD1 (6 bases). Germline V lookup: CDR1 MNHEY, CDR2 SVGAGI. V lost 2 bases, J lost 0 bases, and 11 bases lay in between. The CDR3 has 16 amino acids. The CDR3 nucleotides read TGTGCCAGCAGTTACGGGCAGGGGAGCTCTGGAAACACCATATATTTT. Translating it yields CASSYGQGSSGNTIYF.

J is TRBJ1-3 and V is TRBV9; D ambiguous. Germline lookup yields CDR1 SGDLS and CDR2 YYNGEE. CDR3 length: 13 amino acids. V was cut by 7 bases and J by 4 bases, with 12 bases left in between. The CDR3 nucleotides read TGTGCCAGCTCTTCCGGTTCAGGAAACACCATATATTTT. Translated: CASSSGSGNTIYF. Complete variable domain (other parts from reference TRBV9 and TRBJ1-3): DSGVTQTPKHLITATGQRVTLRCSPRSGDLSVYWYQQSLDQGLQFLIQYYNGEERAKGNILERFSAQQFPDLHSELNLSSLELGDSALYFCASSSGSGNTIYFGEGSWLTVV.

The CDR3 coding sequence is TGTGCCAGCAGCCTTTGGACTAGCGGAGCGCATCAAGAGACCCAGTACTTC. Protein product: CASSLWTSGAHQETQYF. This rearrangement joins TRBV7-2 to TRBJ2-5; 10 bases map to TRBD2. Germline V CDR1 and CDR2: SGHTA, FQGNSA. V lost 5 bases to trimming and J lost 2 bases; unmatched junction nucleotides: 11. CDR3 length: 17 amino acids.

This rearrangement joins TRBV2 to TRBJ2-7; no firm D call. The CDR3 spans 14 residues. The germline CDR1 and CDR2 sequences are SNHLY and FYNNEI. V lost 7 bases and J lost 3, with 16 bases in between. DNA of the CDR3: TGTGCCAGCACCCCTTGGGCAATTAGCTACGAGCAGTACTTC. Residues: CASTPWAISYEQYF.